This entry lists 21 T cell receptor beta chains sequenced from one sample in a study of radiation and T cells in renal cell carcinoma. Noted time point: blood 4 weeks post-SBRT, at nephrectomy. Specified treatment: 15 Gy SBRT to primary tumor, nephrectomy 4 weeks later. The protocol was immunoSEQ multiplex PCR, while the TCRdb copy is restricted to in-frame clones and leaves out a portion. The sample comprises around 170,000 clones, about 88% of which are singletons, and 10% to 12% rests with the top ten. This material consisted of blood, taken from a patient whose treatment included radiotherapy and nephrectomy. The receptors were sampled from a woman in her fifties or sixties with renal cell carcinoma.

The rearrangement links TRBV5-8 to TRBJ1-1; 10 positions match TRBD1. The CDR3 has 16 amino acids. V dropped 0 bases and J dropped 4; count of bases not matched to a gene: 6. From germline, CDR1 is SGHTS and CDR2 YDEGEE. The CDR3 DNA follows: TGTGCCAGCAGCTTGGATGGGACAGGGGCTCGCACTGAAGCTTTCTTT. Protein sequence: CASSLDGTGARTEAFF.

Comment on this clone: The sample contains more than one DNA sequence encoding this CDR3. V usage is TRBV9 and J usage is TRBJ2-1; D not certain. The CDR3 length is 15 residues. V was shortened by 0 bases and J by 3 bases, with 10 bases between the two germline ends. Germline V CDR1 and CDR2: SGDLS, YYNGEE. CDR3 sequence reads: CASSVGGDGYNEQFF. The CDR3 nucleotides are TGTGCCAGCAGCGTAGGCGGAGACGGCTACAATGAGCAGTTCTTC.

CDR3 sequence reads: CASSQGNPYNEQFF. CDR3 DNA: TGTGCCAGCAGCCAGGGGAACCCCTACAATGAGCAGTTCTTC. The V gene is TRBV7-2, the J gene TRBJ2-1; TRBD1 might be the D (6 bases). Trimming shortened V by 5 bases and J by 2 bases, and 10 bases separated the two germline ends. CDR3 size: 14 residues. Germline V gene data show CDR1 as SGHTA and CDR2 as FQGNSA.

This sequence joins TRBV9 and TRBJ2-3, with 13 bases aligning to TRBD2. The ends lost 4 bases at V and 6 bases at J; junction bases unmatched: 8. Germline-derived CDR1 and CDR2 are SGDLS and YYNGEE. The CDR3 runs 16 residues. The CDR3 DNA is TGTGCCAGCAGCCCTACTAGCGGGGGGGCGGTTGATACGCAGTATTTT. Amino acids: CASSPTSGGAVDTQYF.

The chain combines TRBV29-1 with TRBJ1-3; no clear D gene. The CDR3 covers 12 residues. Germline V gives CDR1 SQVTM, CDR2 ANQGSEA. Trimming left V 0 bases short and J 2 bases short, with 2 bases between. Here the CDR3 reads CSVEDAGNTIYF. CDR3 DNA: TGCAGCGTTGAAGACGCTGGAAACACCATATATTTT.

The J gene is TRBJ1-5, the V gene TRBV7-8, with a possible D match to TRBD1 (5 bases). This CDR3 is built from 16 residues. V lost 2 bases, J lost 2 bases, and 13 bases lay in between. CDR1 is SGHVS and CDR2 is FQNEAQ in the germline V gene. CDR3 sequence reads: CASSLSGTLGNQPQHF. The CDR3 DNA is TGTGCCAGCAGCTTATCCGGGACCCTGGGCAATCAGCCCCAGCATTTT.

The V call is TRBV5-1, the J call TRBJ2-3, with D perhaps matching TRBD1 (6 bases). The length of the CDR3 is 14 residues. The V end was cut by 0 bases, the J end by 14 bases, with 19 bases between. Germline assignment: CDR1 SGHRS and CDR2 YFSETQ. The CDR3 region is CASSLDVTGSARYF. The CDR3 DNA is TGCGCCAGCAGCTTGGATGTTACAGGGTCCGCTCGGTATTTT.

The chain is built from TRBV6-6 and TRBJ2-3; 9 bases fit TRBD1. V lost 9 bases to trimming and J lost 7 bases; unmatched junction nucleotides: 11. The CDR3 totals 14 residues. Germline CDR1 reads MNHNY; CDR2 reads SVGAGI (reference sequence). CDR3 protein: CASVTGGVLNTQYF. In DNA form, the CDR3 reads TGTGCCAGTGTAACAGGGGGCGTTTTGAATACGCAGTATTTT.

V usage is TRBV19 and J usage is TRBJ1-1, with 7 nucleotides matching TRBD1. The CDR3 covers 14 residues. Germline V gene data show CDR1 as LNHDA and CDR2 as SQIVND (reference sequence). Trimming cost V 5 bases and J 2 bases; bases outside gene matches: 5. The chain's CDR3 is CASSPDRENTEAFF. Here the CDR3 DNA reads TGTGCCAGTAGTCCTGACAGGGAAAACACTGAAGCTTTCTTT. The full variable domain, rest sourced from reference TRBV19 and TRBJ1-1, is DGGITQSPKYLFRKEGQNVTLSCEQNLNHDAMYWYRQDPGQGLRLIYYSQIVNDFQKGDIAEGYSVSREKKESFPLTVTSAQKNPTAFYLCASSPDRENTEAFFGQGTRLTVV.

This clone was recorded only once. In DNA form, the CDR3 reads TGTGCCAGCAGCCCGGGACAGGGCTCACGGTATGGCTACACCTTC. Its protein product is CASSPGQGSRYGYTF. V is TRBV7-9 and J is TRBJ1-2; 9 bases match TRBD1. CDR3 size: 15 residues. Trimming took 5 bases from V and 5 from J; bases not matched to a gene: 9. CDR1 is SEHNR and CDR2 is FQNEAQ in the germline V gene (reference sequence). Full variable domain (outside the CDR3, taken from reference TRBV7-9 and TRBJ1-2): DTGVSQNPRHKITKRGQNVTFRCDPISEHNRLYWYRQTLGQGPEFLTYFQNEAQLEKSRLLSDRFSAERPKGSFSTLEIQRTEQGDSAMYLCASSPGQGSRYGYTFGSGTRLTVV.

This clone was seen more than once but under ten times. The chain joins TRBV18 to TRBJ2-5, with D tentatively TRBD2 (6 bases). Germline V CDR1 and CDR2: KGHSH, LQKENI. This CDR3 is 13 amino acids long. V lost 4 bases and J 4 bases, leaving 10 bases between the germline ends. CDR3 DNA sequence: TGTGCCAGCTCACGGGACTTTGCAGAGACCCAGTACTTC. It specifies CASSRDFAETQYF.

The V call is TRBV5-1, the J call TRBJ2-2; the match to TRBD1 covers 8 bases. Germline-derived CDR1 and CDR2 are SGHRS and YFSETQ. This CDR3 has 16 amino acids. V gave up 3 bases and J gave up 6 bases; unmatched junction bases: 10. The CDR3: CASSWSTGGGSGELFF. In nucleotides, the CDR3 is TGCGCCAGCAGCTGGAGTACAGGGGGTGGTTCCGGGGAGCTGTTTTTT.

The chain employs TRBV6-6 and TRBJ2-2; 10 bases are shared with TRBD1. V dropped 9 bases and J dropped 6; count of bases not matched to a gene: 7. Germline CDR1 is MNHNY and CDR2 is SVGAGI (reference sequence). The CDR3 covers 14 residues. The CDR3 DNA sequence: TGTGCCAGTAATACAGGACAGGGGGCCGGGGAGCTGTTTTTT. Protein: CASNTGQGAGELFF.

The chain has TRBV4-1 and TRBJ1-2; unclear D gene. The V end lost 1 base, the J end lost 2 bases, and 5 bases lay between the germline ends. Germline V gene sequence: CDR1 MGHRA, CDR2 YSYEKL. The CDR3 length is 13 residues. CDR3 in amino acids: CASSQGVNYGYTF. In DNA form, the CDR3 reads TGCGCCAGCAGCCAAGGGGTGAACTATGGCTACACCTTC.

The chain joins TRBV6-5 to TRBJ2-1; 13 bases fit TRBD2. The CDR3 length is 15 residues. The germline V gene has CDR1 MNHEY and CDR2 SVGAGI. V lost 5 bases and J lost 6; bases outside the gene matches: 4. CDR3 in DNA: TGTGCCAGCAGTGCGACTAGCGGGGGGATCAATGAGCAGTTCTTC. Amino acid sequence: CASSATSGGINEQFF.

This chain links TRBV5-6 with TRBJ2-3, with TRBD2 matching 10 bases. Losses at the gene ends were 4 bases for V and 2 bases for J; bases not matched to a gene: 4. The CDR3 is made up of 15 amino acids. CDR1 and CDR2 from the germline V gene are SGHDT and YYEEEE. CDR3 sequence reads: CASSALAGATDTQYF. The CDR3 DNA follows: TGTGCCAGCAGCGCCCTAGCGGGGGCCACAGATACGCAGTATTTT.

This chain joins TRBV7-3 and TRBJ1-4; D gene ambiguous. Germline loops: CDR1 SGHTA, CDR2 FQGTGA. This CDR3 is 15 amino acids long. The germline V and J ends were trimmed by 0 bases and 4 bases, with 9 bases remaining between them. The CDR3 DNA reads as TGTGCCAGCAGCTTAACGGGGATCGGTAATGAAAAACTGTTTTTT. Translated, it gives CASSLTGIGNEKLFF.

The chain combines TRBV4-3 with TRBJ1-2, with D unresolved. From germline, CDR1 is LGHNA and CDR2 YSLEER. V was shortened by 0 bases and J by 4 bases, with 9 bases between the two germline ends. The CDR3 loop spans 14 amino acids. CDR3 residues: CASSQDYTPYGYTF. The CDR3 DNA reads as TGCGCCAGCAGCCAAGATTATACACCCTATGGCTACACCTTC.

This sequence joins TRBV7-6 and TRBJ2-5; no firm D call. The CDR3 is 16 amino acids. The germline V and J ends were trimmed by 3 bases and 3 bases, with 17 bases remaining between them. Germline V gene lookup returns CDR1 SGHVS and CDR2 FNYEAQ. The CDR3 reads CASSFGHSSSKETQYF. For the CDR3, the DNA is TGTGCCAGCAGCTTTGGGCACAGTTCATCTAAAGAGACCCAGTACTTC.

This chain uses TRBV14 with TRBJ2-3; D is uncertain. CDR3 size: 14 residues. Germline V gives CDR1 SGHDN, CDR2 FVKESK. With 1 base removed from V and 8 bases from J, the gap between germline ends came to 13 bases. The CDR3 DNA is TGTGCCAGCAGCCAAGCCTTCACGGGCGGTACGCAGTATTTT. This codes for CASSQAFTGGTQYF.

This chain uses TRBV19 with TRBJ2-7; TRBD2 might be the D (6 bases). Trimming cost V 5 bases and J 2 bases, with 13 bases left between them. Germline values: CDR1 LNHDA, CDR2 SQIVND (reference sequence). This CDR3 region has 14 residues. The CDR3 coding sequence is TGTGCCAGTAGTTCCCGGGAGCCCCCCTACGAGCAGTACTTC. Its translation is CASSSREPPYEQYF.